This TCR beta chain was captured by sequencing in a study of T cell responses to AZD1222 COVID-19 vaccine. Study conclusions and caveats: Elevations in Spike-specific TCR breadth and depth followed administration of two AZD1222 doses. AZD1222 recipients seropositive at baseline numbered only five to seven. Mostly white British, mostly female donors; authors suggested clonal diversity may be underestimated. Repertoire collection took place solely once the T cell response had peaked.

As for this clone: The antigen is undetermined.

Clones were sequenced by immunoSEQ multiplex PCR, and TCRdb holds only the in-frame ones, with some missing. The data contain approximately 190,000 clones, around 94% of them seen just once; the ten biggest clones take up 3.6%. The CDR3 sequence is 15 residues long. The germline V and J ends were trimmed by 1 base and 8 bases, with 15 bases remaining between them. Germline CDR1 is SEHNR and CDR2 is FQNEAQ (reference sequence). V and J are TRBV7-9 and TRBJ2-1; D call uncertain. The clonotype comes from an adult who received the MenACWY meningococcal vaccine as a control. Specimen: peripheral blood, collected 28 days after the second dose of the MenACWY control vaccine. CDR3 protein: CASSLDPRQRDEQFF. CDR3 bases: TGTGCCAGCAGCTTAGACCCCCGGCAGCGCGATGAGCAGTTCTTC.